This T cell receptor beta chain was found in a study of shared clonotypes between healthy human individuals. Study as a whole: Donors consisted of two women and three men between 18 and 49.

This clone was recorded a few times. The germline CDR1 and CDR2 sequences are MDHEN and SYDVKM. The CDR3 is 15 residues long. V was cut by 3 bases and J by 2 bases, with 14 bases left in between. TCRdb's copy holds only in-frame clones and misses some; the assay was immunoSEQ multiplex PCR. The data hold hundreds of thousands of clones, with 79% observed a single time. Sequencing was carried out using PBMCs. The TCR originated in a middle-aged woman in good health. Some clones in this sample may be carry-over from other donors' samples. The gene calls are TRBV28 and TRBJ2-7; a possible D gene is TRBD1 (5 bases). Here the CDR3 DNA reads TGTGCCAGCAGTTTTGTGTCAGGGTTCGCCTACGAGCAGTACTTC. Translation gives CASSFVSGFAYEQYF.